These 21 T cell receptor beta chains originate from one sample sequenced in a study of long-term antiretroviral therapy in people with HIV. Survey level was the resolution at which the v3.0 immunoSEQ assay ran. Here immunoSEQ multiplex PCR was the method, and the copy in TCRdb shows in-frame clones only, minus some. Altogether approximately 29,000 clones are present, roughly 78% being singletons, with the ten largest covering 7.5% to 10%. The source material was unsorted PBMCs, sampled 1.5 years before starting antiretroviral therapy. All receptors derive from a young man with HIV.

The chain is built from TRBV27 and TRBJ2-7; 8 bases align to TRBD1. CDR3 length equals 16 residues. After removal of 5 bases from V and 4 bases from J, the junction contained 13 bases not matched to a gene. The germline gives CDR1 MNHEY, CDR2 SMNVEV (reference sequence). The CDR3 loop reads CASSLIPLGTGYEQYF. The CDR3 region has the DNA TGTGCCAGCAGTCTTATACCCCTCGGGACAGGTTACGAGCAGTACTTC.

The chain recombines TRBV5-1 with TRBJ2-7; 8 bases are shared with TRBD1. Germline CDR1 SGHRS, CDR2 YFSETQ. V gave up 2 bases and J gave up 5 bases; unmatched junction bases: 9. The CDR3 runs 15 residues. The CDR3 bases are TGCGCCAGCAGCTTAGATGTAGCAGGGGGCAACGAGCAGTACTTC. This codes for CASSLDVAGGNEQYF.

The rearrangement joins TRBV13 to TRBJ2-1, with a possible D match to TRBD2 (6 bases). CDR3 length equals 17 residues. Germline CDR1 reads PRHDT; CDR2 reads FYEKMQ (reference sequence). V was shortened by 2 bases and J by 6 bases, with 20 bases between the two germline ends. The DNA of the CDR3 is TGTGCCAGCAGCTTAAGGCTAGCGCAATCTCGATCCAATGAGCAGTTCTTC. Its translation is CASSLRLAQSRSNEQFF.

This chain joins TRBV5-1 and TRBJ2-1; a weak D match, TRBD2 (5 bases). V shed 4 bases and J shed 3 bases, with 11 bases lying between them. The CDR3 runs 14 residues. In germline, CDR1 is SGHRS, CDR2 YFSETQ. The DNA of the CDR3 is TGCGCCAGCAGCCCCTACGGGAACTACAATGAGCAGTTCTTC. Its protein product is CASSPYGNYNEQFF.

This clone was counted only a few times. The rearrangement joins TRBV19 to TRBJ1-3; D is ambiguous. The ends were cut back, 3 bases at V and 7 bases at J, with 4 bases in the middle. This CDR3 comprises 11 residues. Germline assignment: CDR1 LNHDA and CDR2 SQIVND (reference sequence). DNA of the CDR3: TGTGCCAGTAGTATTGTGAACACCATATATTTT. It codes for CASSIVNTIYF. Full variable domain (outside the CDR3, taken from reference TRBV19 and TRBJ1-3): DGGITQSPKYLFRKEGQNVTLSCEQNLNHDAMYWYRQDPGQGLRLIYYSQIVNDFQKGDIAEGYSVSREKKESFPLTVTSAQKNPTAFYLCASSIVNTIYFGEGSWLTVV.

The V call is TRBV11-2, the J call TRBJ2-7; TRBD2 aligns across 7 bases. V lost 5 bases, J lost 2 bases, and 3 bases stayed unmatched. Germline V lookup: CDR1 SGHAT, CDR2 FQNNGV. CDR3 length: 13 residues. The CDR3 sequence is CASSEGLAYEQYF. In DNA, the CDR3 is TGTGCCAGCAGCGAAGGACTAGCCTACGAGCAGTACTTC.

The chain combines TRBV7-3 with TRBJ2-1; 8 nucleotides line up with TRBD1. Losses at the gene ends were 2 bases for V and 9 bases for J; bases not matched to a gene: 12. This CDR3 has 16 amino acids. The germline CDR1 and CDR2 sequences are SGHTA and FQGTGA. CDR3 in amino acids: CASSLGGTGKRSEQFF. The CDR3 DNA is TGTGCCAGCAGCTTAGGCGGGACAGGAAAGAGAAGTGAGCAGTTCTTC.

CDR3 sequence (DNA): TGTGCCAGCAGCCCCTCCGGGACAGGGGCCAGCATACGTACAATGACGCAGTTCTTC. Amino acid sequence: CASSPSGTGASIRTMTQFF. The chain couples TRBV7-2 to TRBJ2-1, with 10 bases aligning to TRBD1. This CDR3 spans 19 amino acids. Per the germline V gene, CDR1 is SGHTA and CDR2 is FQGNSA. Trimming cost V 5 bases and J 12 bases; bases outside gene matches: 25.

The chain is built from TRBV5-6 and TRBJ2-2; D unclear. Per the germline V gene, CDR1 is SGHDT and CDR2 is YYEEEE. The CDR3 runs to 14 residues. Trimming removed 7 bases from V and 4 bases from J, with 14 bases in between. CDR3 in amino acids: CASAYGLGTGELFF. The DNA for the CDR3 is TGTGCCAGCGCCTACGGGTTGGGCACCGGGGAGCTGTTTTTT.

The chain links TRBV5-1 to TRBJ2-4; 9 positions match TRBD1. After removal of 4 bases from V and 8 bases from J, the junction contained 10 bases not matched to a gene. CDR1 and CDR2 from the germline V gene are SGHRS and YFSETQ. CDR3 size: 15 residues. CDR3 loop: CASSQQGAGVYIQYF. CDR3 DNA: TGCGCCAGCAGCCAACAGGGGGCGGGTGTATACATTCAGTACTTC.

This chain uses TRBV6-1 with TRBJ2-7, with D unclear. CDR3 length: 16 residues. V dropped 4 bases and J dropped 5 bases, with 21 bases sitting between them. Germline CDR1 MNHNS, CDR2 SASEGT. The CDR3 nucleotides read TGTGCCAGCAGTGTTAGTCTACTGGAGCCCCTCAACGAGCAGTACTTC. This translates into CASSVSLLEPLNEQYF.

This sequence joins TRBV20-1 and TRBJ2-1; D is uncertain. The length of the CDR3 is 11 residues. Germline V gene sequence: CDR1 DFQATT, CDR2 SNEGSKA (reference sequence). V lost 3 bases and J lost 0, with 0 bases in between. DNA of the CDR3: TGCAGTGCTAGCTCCTACAATGAGCAGTTCTTC. Translating gives CSASSYNEQFF.

The chain carries TRBV19 and TRBJ2-1; D unclear. The CDR3 spans 13 residues. The germline V and J ends were trimmed by 3 bases and 4 bases, with 7 bases remaining between them. Germline V gives CDR1 LNHDA, CDR2 SQIVND (reference sequence). Written as DNA, the CDR3 is TGTGCCAGTAGTATGGGCAGTTACAATGAGCAGTTCTTC. Translation: CASSMGSYNEQFF.

This chain joins TRBV9 and TRBJ1-2; D not resolved. Germline V CDR1 and CDR2: SGDLS, YYNGEE. The CDR3 totals 11 residues. The V gene lost 3 bases and the J gene lost 4 bases, with 4 bases spanning the gap. CDR3 DNA: TGTGCCAGCAGCGCCCTCTATGGCTACACCTTC. Amino acids: CASSALYGYTF.

V is TRBV2 and J is TRBJ1-5; maybe TRBD1 (5 bases). Trimming shortened V by 8 bases and J by 0 bases, and 11 bases separated the two germline ends. The CDR3 spans 14 residues. Per germline, CDR1 SNHLY and CDR2 FYNNEI. The CDR3 spells CASATVDSNQPQHF. The DNA for the CDR3 is TGTGCCAGCGCGACAGTCGATAGCAATCAGCCCCAGCATTTT.

Points on this clone: A much more abundant neighbour one base away suggests this may be a read error. The chain combines TRBV7-3 with TRBJ1-1, with D uncertain. The CDR3 sequence is 13 residues long. Germline CDR1 SGHTA, CDR2 FQGTGA. Trimming took off 3 bases at V and 1 base at J, with 6 bases between the two ends. The CDR3 nucleotides read TGTGCCAGCAGCTTCCCCGGGAACACTGAAGCTTTCTTT. Amino acid sequence: CASSFPGNTEAFF. Filled out from reference TRBV7-3 and TRBJ1-1, the complete variable domain reads GAGVSQTPSNKVTEKGKYVELRCDPISGHTALYWYRQSLGQGPEFLIYFQGTGAADDSGLPNDRFFAVRPEGSVSTLKIQRTERGDSAVYLCASSFPGNTEAFFGQGTRLTVV.

This clone was recorded a few times. This sequence joins TRBV7-9 and TRBJ1-2; unclear D gene. V was cut by 0 bases and J by 8 bases, with 4 bases left in between. Per the germline V gene, CDR1 is SEHNR and CDR2 is FQNEAQ (reference sequence). This CDR3 spans 11 amino acids. The CDR3 coding sequence is TGTGCCAGCAGCTTAGCCGGGGGCTACACCTTC. It yields the protein CASSLAGGYTF. The whole variable domain, remainder taken from reference TRBV7-9 and TRBJ1-2, is DTGVSQNPRHKITKRGQNVTFRCDPISEHNRLYWYRQTLGQGPEFLTYFQNEAQLEKSRLLSDRFSAERPKGSFSTLEIQRTEQGDSAMYLCASSLAGGYTFGSGTRLTVV.

The chain employs TRBV5-1 and TRBJ2-7; D is unresolved. This CDR3 is built from 13 residues. In germline, CDR1 is SGHRS, CDR2 YFSETQ. V was pared by 0 bases and J by 6 bases, with 10 bases between. CDR3 nucleotides: TGCGCCAGCAGCTTGGCCGACATTGTCGAGCAGTACTTC. Translated, it gives CASSLADIVEQYF. Full variable domain (missing parts from reference TRBV5-1 and TRBJ2-7): KAGVTQTPRYLIKTRGQQVTLSCSPISGHRSVSWYQQTPGQGLQFLFEYFSETQRNKGNFPGRFSGRQFSNSRSEMNVSTLELGDSALYLCASSLADIVEQYFGPGTRLTVT.

V usage is TRBV11-3 and J usage is TRBJ2-1, with TRBD1 matching 10 bases. Germline CDR1 SGHNT, CDR2 YENEEA. Unmatched junction bases numbered 4, after V lost 1 base and J lost 7 bases. The CDR3 loop spans 15 amino acids. The chain's CDR3 is CASSLGPGQGNEQFF. CDR3 DNA: TGTGCCAGCAGCTTAGGACCGGGACAGGGGAATGAGCAGTTCTTC.

The chain links TRBV28 to TRBJ1-4; 9 bases match TRBD1. J lost 5 bases, V lost 5 bases, and 9 bases had no gene match. The CDR3 spans 16 residues. Germline lookup yields CDR1 MDHEN and CDR2 SYDVKM. The CDR3 is CASSKYTGGYNEKLFF. For the CDR3, the DNA is TGTGCCAGCAGTAAATACACAGGGGGCTACAATGAAAAACTGTTTTTT.

This clone was detected only a few times. The gene calls are TRBV19 and TRBJ1-5; D unresolved. The V end was cut by 5 bases, the J end by 2 bases, with 10 bases between. The V gene's germline CDR1 is LNHDA and CDR2 SQIVND (reference sequence). This CDR3 is 14 amino acids long. The CDR3 region has the DNA TGTGCCAGTAGTCATCGAAGGGGCAATCAGCCCCAGCATTTT. Encoded protein: CASSHRRGNQPQHF.